This T cell receptor (beta chain) appears in the sequencing data of a study of identical twins. In germline, CDR1 is LGHNA, CDR2 YNFKEQ. Trimming left V 0 bases short and J 5 bases short, with 9 bases between. The CDR3 has 14 amino acids. Template switching supplied a universal primer site; unique molecular identifiers were carried on the cDNA. TCRdb reanalysed the 5' RACE reads using MiXCR and keeps one entry per CDR3 protein. Among 1.5 million to 2 million distinct CDR3 sequences listed, about 30% were seen once. Study-level findings and limits: Cross-sectional statistics underpinned the conclusions; the same donors were not followed. Reduced insertions were recorded for abundant cord blood beta clonotypes, with no such pattern in memory repertoires.

With no exceptions, donors were healthy Caucasians. About this clonotype itself: The target antigen is unknown.

The sequence derives from a newborn girl in good health. This chain links TRBV4-2 with TRBJ2-3; unclear D gene. Sequencing was performed on cord blood. The CDR3 DNA sequence: TGTGCCAGCAGCCAAGAAGCGCAAAAAGATACGCAGTATTTT. This encodes CASSQEAQKDTQYF.